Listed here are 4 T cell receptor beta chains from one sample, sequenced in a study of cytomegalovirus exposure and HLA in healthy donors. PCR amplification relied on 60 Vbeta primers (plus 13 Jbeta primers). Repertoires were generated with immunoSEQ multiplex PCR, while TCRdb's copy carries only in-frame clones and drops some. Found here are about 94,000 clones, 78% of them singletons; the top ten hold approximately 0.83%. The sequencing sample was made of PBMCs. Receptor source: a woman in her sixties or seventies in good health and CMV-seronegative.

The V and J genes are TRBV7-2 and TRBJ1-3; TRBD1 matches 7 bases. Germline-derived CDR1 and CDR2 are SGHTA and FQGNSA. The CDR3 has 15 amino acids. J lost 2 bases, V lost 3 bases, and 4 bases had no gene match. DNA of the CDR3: TGTGCCAGCAGCTTTAGGGGGCCAACTGGAAACACCATATATTTT. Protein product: CASSFRGPTGNTIYF. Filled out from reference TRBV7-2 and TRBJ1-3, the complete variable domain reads GAGVSQSPSNKVTEKGKDVELRCDPISGHTALYWYRQSLGQGLEFLIYFQGNSAPDKSGLPSDRFSAERTGGSVSTLTIQRTQQEDSAVYLCASSFRGPTGNTIYFGEGSWLTVV.

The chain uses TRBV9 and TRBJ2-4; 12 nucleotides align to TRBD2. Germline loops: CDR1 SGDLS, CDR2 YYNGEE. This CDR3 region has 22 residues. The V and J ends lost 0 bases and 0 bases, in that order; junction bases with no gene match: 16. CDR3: CASSVVSPGLAGGPLAKNIQYF. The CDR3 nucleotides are TGTGCCAGCAGCGTAGTATCCCCTGGGCTAGCGGGAGGGCCTTTAGCCAAAAACATTCAGTACTTC.

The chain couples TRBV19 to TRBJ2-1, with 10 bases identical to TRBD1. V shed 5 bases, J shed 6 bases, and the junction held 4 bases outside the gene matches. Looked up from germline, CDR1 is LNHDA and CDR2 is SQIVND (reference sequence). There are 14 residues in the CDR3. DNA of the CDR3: TGTGCCAGTAGTCCCCGGGACAGGGGCAATGAGCAGTTCTTC. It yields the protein CASSPRDRGNEQFF.

The DNA of the CDR3 is TGCGCCAGCACTCAGTCCCGGGGAGGGAATTCACCCCTCCACTTT. Translated, it gives CASTQSRGGNSPLHF. The chain recombines TRBV10-2 with TRBJ1-6, with no clear D. The V end lost 7 bases, the J end lost 7 bases, and 17 bases lay between the germline ends. CDR1 is WSHSY and CDR2 is SAAADI in the germline V gene. This CDR3 contains 15 residues.